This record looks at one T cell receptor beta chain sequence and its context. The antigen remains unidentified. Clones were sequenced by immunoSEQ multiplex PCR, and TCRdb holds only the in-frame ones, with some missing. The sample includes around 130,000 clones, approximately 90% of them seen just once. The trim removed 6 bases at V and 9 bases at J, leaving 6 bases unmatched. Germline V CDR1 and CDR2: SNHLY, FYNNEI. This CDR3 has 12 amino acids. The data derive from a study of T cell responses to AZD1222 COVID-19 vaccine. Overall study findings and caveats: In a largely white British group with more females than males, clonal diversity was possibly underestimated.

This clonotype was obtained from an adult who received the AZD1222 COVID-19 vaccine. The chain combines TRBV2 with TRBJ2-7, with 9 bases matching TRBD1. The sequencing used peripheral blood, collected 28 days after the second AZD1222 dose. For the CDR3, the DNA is TGTGCCAGCAGCGACAGGGGGTTCGGGCAGTACTTC. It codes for CASSDRGFGQYF.